The text below deals with one T cell receptor (beta chain). Antigen specificity is unknown. Unique molecular identifiers were attached to individual cDNA molecules within the library. TCRdb fed the RACE reads into MiXCR, producing one record per CDR3 protein. The sample holds approximately 180,000 distinct CDR3 sequences; around 30% are singletons and the top ten take 2.9%. Germline V gives CDR1 MDHEN, CDR2 SYDVKM. The CDR3 consists of 13 residues. Trimming stripped 6 bases from V and 5 bases from J, with 14 bases between. Time point specified: pre-sensitization, week 0. Treatment described: therapeutic diphenylcyclopropenone sensitization with weekly scalp DPC. The source of the sample is a study of human T cells and chemical hapten exposure. Study background: Donors were sensitized with 2% DPC on the upper inner arm.

Points from the study as a whole: PT1 expanded TCR counts and patch test score correlated positively. Relative to controls, expanded TCRs formed significantly more large CDR3 similarity clusters.

Material: whole blood, obtained in connection with sensitization to the hapten diphenylcyclopropenone (DPC). The genes are TRBV28 and TRBJ2-7, with D possibly TRBD1 on 6 matching bases. This sequence was found in a woman between 25 and 40 years old with alopecia areata. Some clones in this sample may be carry-over from other donors' samples. CDR3 amino acids: CASSGNRVHEQYF. The CDR3 DNA follows: TGTGCCAGCAGCGGAAACAGGGTCCACGAGCAGTACTTC.